These 10 T cell receptor beta chains were sequenced from one sample in a study of cytomegalovirus exposure and HLA in healthy donors. Sequencing used immunoSEQ multiplex PCR; TCRdb keeps in-frame clones, though not all of them. The sample shows 98,000 or so clones, around 95% of them seen only once. The specimen was PBMCs. These TCRs come from a young woman in good health and CMV-seronegative.

The rearrangement uses TRBV4-3 and TRBJ1-2; weak D call: TRBD1 (6 bases). The germline CDR1 and CDR2 sequences are LGHNA and YSLEER. Trimming took off 6 bases at V and 4 bases at J, with 12 bases between the two ends. The CDR3 contains 13 residues. CDR3 sequence: CASSNRATYGYTF. The CDR3 DNA reads as TGCGCCAGCAGTAACAGGGCGACCTATGGCTACACCTTC.

The chain couples TRBV27 to TRBJ1-1; possible D gene TRBD1, 5 bases. The germline V gene has CDR1 MNHEY and CDR2 SMNVEV (reference sequence). Trimming stripped 6 bases from V and 2 bases from J, with 13 bases between. The CDR3 length is 14 residues. This chain's CDR3 is CASRQLGANTEAFF. DNA of the CDR3: TGTGCCAGCAGGCAATTAGGGGCAAACACTGAAGCTTTCTTT.

The chain uses TRBV2 and TRBJ1-1, with D perhaps matching TRBD1 (5 bases). V was cut by 2 bases and J by 5 bases, with 15 bases left in between. There are 15 residues in the CDR3. The germline V gene encodes CDR1 SNHLY and CDR2 FYNNEI. In DNA form, the CDR3 reads TGTGCCAGCAGTGAAACCCGGGGGGGTCGGACTGAAGCTTTCTTT. Its protein product is CASSETRGGRTEAFF.

As DNA, the CDR3 is TGTGCCACAGACAGGGGGCGCGGCACAGATACGCAGTATTTT. Translating gives CATDRGRGTDTQYF. This chain links TRBV7-2 with TRBJ2-3; 10 nucleotides align to TRBD1. CDR3 length: 14 amino acids. J gave up 1 base and V 10 bases, and 5 bases lay outside the gene matches. Germline values: CDR1 SGHTA, CDR2 FQGNSA.

The chain joins TRBV6-6 to TRBJ2-3; 7 bases fit TRBD1. CDR1 and CDR2 (germline): MNHNY, SVGAGI (reference sequence). The V segment lost 7 bases and the J segment 5 bases; nucleotides outside the gene matches: 15. The length of the CDR3 is 16 residues. CDR3: CASTSTLTGTKDTQYF. The CDR3 region has the DNA TGTGCCAGCACTTCGACCCTGACAGGGACCAAAGATACGCAGTATTTT.

This sequence joins TRBV5-4 and TRBJ1-2; TRBD1 aligns across 8 bases. Germline V gene data show CDR1 as SGHNT and CDR2 as YYREEE (reference sequence). Unmatched junction bases numbered 4, after V lost 4 bases and J lost 2 bases. The CDR3 spans 14 residues. Here the CDR3 reads CASSDRGTNYGYTF. The CDR3 nucleotides are TGTGCCAGCAGCGACAGGGGAACGAACTATGGCTACACCTTC.

This chain links TRBV19 with TRBJ2-6; 9 positions agree with TRBD1. The junction had 8 bases not matched to a gene; V was cut back by 4 bases and J by 4 bases. Germline-derived CDR1 and CDR2 are LNHDA and SQIVND (reference sequence). The CDR3 is 17 residues long. CDR3 in DNA: TGTGCCAGTAGTAGGGGACAGGGCTTACCCGGGGCCAACGTCCTGACTTTC. Its translation is CASSRGQGLPGANVLTF.

This clone occurred once. The CDR3 DNA is TGTGCCAGCAGCTTGGGGCCCGGCGGGGGCACTGAAGCTTTCTTT. Protein sequence: CASSLGPGGGTEAFF. The rearrangement joins TRBV5-4 to TRBJ1-1, with D tentatively TRBD1 (5 bases). This CDR3 has 15 residues. The V end was cut by 0 bases, the J end by 4 bases, with 13 bases between. CDR1 is SGHNT and CDR2 is YYREEE in the germline V gene (reference sequence). Drawing the rest from reference TRBV5-4 and TRBJ1-1, the complete variable domain is ETGVTQSPTHLIKTRGQQVTLRCSSQSGHNTVSWYQQALGQGPQFIFQYYREEENGRGNFPPRFSGLQFPNYSSELNVNALELDDSALYLCASSLGPGGGTEAFFGQGTRLTVV.

The CDR3 coding sequence is TGTGCCATCAGTCCCAGGGGTGACAATCAGCCCCAGCATTTT. Translated, it gives CAISPRGDNQPQHF. V and J are TRBV10-3 and TRBJ1-5, with D tentatively TRBD1 (6 bases). Per the germline V gene, CDR1 is ENHRY and CDR2 is SYGVKD. The V and J ends lost 5 bases and 3 bases respectively, with 11 bases between them. This CDR3 contains 14 residues.

The chain recombines TRBV5-4 with TRBJ2-3; TRBD2 aligns across 15 bases. The J segment lost 0 bases and the V segment lost 4 bases, leaving 9 bases of the junction unmatched. There are 19 residues in the CDR3. The V gene's germline CDR1 is SGHNT and CDR2 YYREEE (reference sequence). The CDR3 loop reads CASSMGLAGGWYSTDTQYF. DNA for the CDR3: TGTGCCAGCAGCATGGGACTAGCGGGGGGTTGGTATAGCACAGATACGCAGTATTTT.